These 21 T cell receptor beta chains were sequenced from one sample in a study. Treg sorting used a CD4+CD25+CD127-/low gate. One entry per CDR3 protein, called by TCRdb with MiXCR from the 5' RACE reads. Of 7,000 to 9,000 distinct CDR3 sequences listed, 45% to 70% are singletons. Sequencing used Tregs sorted from a lymph node. The receptors here all came from a female donor with breast cancer.

This chain connects TRBV6-2 or TRBV6-3 to TRBJ2-7; 10 bases fit TRBD1. Per the germline V gene, CDR1 is MNHEY and CDR2 is SVGEGT. V lost 7 bases to trimming and J lost 1 base; unmatched junction nucleotides: 10. This CDR3 contains 16 residues. The chain's CDR3 is CASILRRTGGSYEQYF. The DNA of the CDR3 is TGTGCCAGCATCTTACGTCGGACAGGGGGGTCCTACGAGCAGTACTTC.

The chain employs TRBV20-1 and TRBJ1-6; D is possibly TRBD1 (5 bases). This CDR3 is 16 amino acids long. The germline CDR1 and CDR2 sequences are DFQATT and SNEGSKA (reference sequence). The ends were cut back, 0 bases at V and 11 bases at J, with 20 bases in the middle. The CDR3 reads CSARDWSMGGITPLHF. The CDR3 region has the DNA TGCAGTGCTAGAGATTGGAGTATGGGGGGGATTACACCCCTCCACTTT.

This sequence joins TRBV30 and TRBJ1-1, with D hard to call. In germline, CDR1 is GTSNPN, CDR2 SVGIG (reference sequence). The CDR3 is made up of 13 amino acids. V was shortened by 2 bases and J by 2 bases, with 9 bases between the two germline ends. The CDR3 DNA reads TGTGCCTGGAGTCCCCAGAGAAACACTGAAGCTTTCTTT. It is translated as CAWSPQRNTEAFF.

This clonotype has only a few counts. This chain joins TRBV6-5 and TRBJ1-5, with a tentative D call TRBD1 (5 bases). Germline V gives CDR1 MNHEY, CDR2 SVGAGI. Trimming took 6 bases from V and 4 from J, leaving 16 bases between them. CDR3 length: 15 amino acids. The DNA of the CDR3 is TGTGCCAGCAGCCGGGGGAGGTTCGATAATCAGCCCCAGCATTTT. Translated: CASSRGRFDNQPQHF.

In its sample, this clonotype was seen a few times. J is TRBJ1-1 and V is TRBV7-9, with D hard to call. Germline values: CDR1 SEHNR, CDR2 FQNEAQ (reference sequence). V was clipped by 3 bases and J by 3 bases, with 5 bases between them. The CDR3 totals 12 residues. The CDR3 loop reads CASSFRDTEAFF. The DNA of the CDR3 is TGTGCCAGCAGCTTTCGGGACACTGAAGCTTTCTTT.

The rearrangement links TRBV7-3 to TRBJ1-3, with D uncertain. The V end was cut by 3 bases, the J end by 0 bases, with 9 bases between. This CDR3 comprises 15 residues. Germline-derived CDR1 and CDR2 are SGHTA and FQGTGA. The DNA for the CDR3 is TGTGCCAGCAGCTTGGCCGGCGTCTCTGGAAACACCATATATTTT. Translation: CASSLAGVSGNTIYF.

The chain joins TRBV6-2 or TRBV6-3 to TRBJ1-2; a possible D gene is TRBD1 (5 bases). CDR1 is MNHEY and CDR2 is SVGEGT in the germline V gene. The CDR3 totals 13 residues. The germline V and J ends were trimmed by 8 bases and 3 bases, with 13 bases remaining between them. This chain's CDR3 is CASHRVGDYGYTF. The CDR3 bases are TGTGCCAGCCACCGGGTGGGGGACTATGGCTACACCTTC.

This chain joins TRBV20-1 and TRBJ1-4; D call uncertain. Per germline, CDR1 DFQATT and CDR2 SNEGSKA (reference sequence). The length of the CDR3 is 11 residues. Trimming removed 1 base at V and 14 bases at J, with 11 bases between. CDR3 region: CSARVAENLFF. CDR3 DNA sequence: TGCAGTGCTAGAGTAGCCGAGAATCTGTTTTTT.

For the CDR3, the DNA is TGCGCCAGCAGCCAAGTTCTAGCGGGCCCTTCGGGGCAGTACTTC. It yields the protein CASSQVLAGPSGQYF. The V and J genes are TRBV4-1 and TRBJ2-7; 8 nucleotides line up with TRBD2. V lost 1 base, J lost 9 bases, and 11 bases stayed unmatched. Germline lookup yields CDR1 MGHRA and CDR2 YSYEKL. The length of the CDR3 is 15 residues.

The sample holds a few counts of this clonotype. The J gene is TRBJ1-1, the V gene TRBV4-3; maybe TRBD1 (5 bases). V was trimmed by 1 base and J by 7 bases, leaving 13 bases between them. Germline CDR1 LGHNA, CDR2 YSLEER. The CDR3 is made up of 14 amino acids. The CDR3 here is CASSQARGVSEAFF. In DNA form, the CDR3 reads TGCGCCAGCAGCCAAGCCCGGGGGGTCAGTGAAGCTTTCTTT.

V gene TRBV7-9 combines with J gene TRBJ1-1, with a tentative D call TRBD1 (5 bases). The V gene lost 5 bases and the J gene lost 0 bases, with 16 bases spanning the gap. This CDR3 has 16 amino acids. In germline, CDR1 is SEHNR, CDR2 FQNEAQ (reference sequence). The CDR3 spells CASSPPGPAVNTEAFF. For the CDR3, the DNA is TGTGCCAGCAGCCCCCCGGGGCCGGCGGTGAACACTGAAGCTTTCTTT.

The chain couples TRBV2 to TRBJ2-1; no firm D call. There are 13 residues in the CDR3. Germline V gene data show CDR1 as SNHLY and CDR2 as FYNNEI. Trimming removed 5 bases from V and 7 bases from J, with 12 bases in between. DNA for the CDR3: TGTGCCAGCAGTACAGCCAGGTCGAATGAGCAGTTCTTC. Amino acids: CASSTARSNEQFF.

This clonotype has a handful of counts. Here the CDR3 reads CSARQGGSETQYF. CDR3 sequence (DNA): TGCAGTGCTAGACAAGGGGGGTCAGAGACCCAGTACTTC. V usage is TRBV20-1 and J usage is TRBJ2-5, with D tentatively TRBD1 or TRBD2 (6 bases each). Germline CDR1 and CDR2: DFQATT and SNEGSKA (reference sequence). Trimming took off 2 bases at V and 4 bases at J, with 11 bases between the two ends. This CDR3 comprises 13 residues.

The chain combines TRBV20-1 with TRBJ2-7; maybe TRBD1 (6 bases). V was shortened by 4 bases and J by 0 bases, with 16 bases between the two germline ends. This CDR3 contains 15 residues. Germline V gene data show CDR1 as DFQATT and CDR2 as SNEGSKA (reference sequence). CDR3 protein: CSATLGGQGSYEQYF. CDR3 bases: TGCAGTGCTACCCTTGGGGGCCAGGGCTCCTACGAGCAGTACTTC.

The rearrangement joins TRBV18 to TRBJ2-1, with a weak D call TRBD2 (5 bases). Germline V lookup: CDR1 KGHSH, CDR2 LQKENI. V lost 0 bases and J 4 bases, leaving 16 bases between the germline ends. The CDR3 runs 17 residues. The CDR3 loop reads CASSPPLGGSGYNEQFF. For the CDR3, the DNA is TGTGCCAGCTCACCACCCCTTGGTGGGAGTGGGTACAATGAGCAGTTCTTC.

This clonotype occurred once. The CDR3 region is CASKTRAGLTDTQYF. Here the CDR3 DNA reads TGTGCCAGCAAGACAAGGGCGGGCCTCACAGATACGCAGTATTTT. The chain combines TRBV7-8 with TRBJ2-3, with a weak D call TRBD2 (5 bases). The germline V gene encodes CDR1 SGHVS and CDR2 FQNEAQ. Trimming stripped 7 bases from V and 2 bases from J, with 16 bases between. CDR3 length: 15 residues.

DNA for the CDR3: TGTGCCAGCAGCTTAATGGGGGAAAGGAAAGCTTTCTTT. This gives the protein CASSLMGERKAFF. This chain uses TRBV7-9 with TRBJ1-1, with D tentatively TRBD1 (5 bases). Trimming cost V 2 bases and J 9 bases, with 13 bases left between them. The CDR3 loop spans 13 amino acids. Germline lookup yields CDR1 SEHNR and CDR2 FQNEAQ (reference sequence).

This clonotype was counted between two and nine times. This sequence joins TRBV20-1 and TRBJ2-1; possibly TRBD2 for D (8 bases). The CDR3 runs to 13 residues. Germline V gives CDR1 DFQATT, CDR2 SNEGSKA (reference sequence). The CDR3 DNA follows: TGCAGCCTTAATAGCGGGACAGATTTTGAGCAGTTCTTC. Translated: CSLNSGTDFEQFF.

This clonotype was observed once. The chain has TRBV20-1 and TRBJ2-1; D not resolved. Germline V CDR1 and CDR2: DFQATT, SNEGSKA (reference sequence). The ends were cut back, 5 bases at V and 6 bases at J, with 8 bases in the middle. CDR3 length equals 11 residues. The chain's CDR3 is CSAQRFNEQFF. CDR3 DNA sequence: TGCAGTGCTCAACGGTTCAATGAGCAGTTCTTC.

The chain is built from TRBV7-9 and TRBJ2-1; TRBD2 aligns across 9 bases. The V and J ends lost 5 bases and 15 bases, in that order; junction bases with no gene match: 14. Germline-derived CDR1 and CDR2 are SEHNR and FQNEAQ (reference sequence). The CDR3 covers 14 residues. CDR3 nucleotide sequence: TGTGCCAGCAGCCCTACTACTTCGAGCGGGAGGCCGTTCTTC. Its protein is CASSPTTSSGRPFF.

On this clonotype: Compared with germline, one end of the junction differs, possibly owing to a read error. The CDR3 protein is CASSPGGGEQLF. The DNA of the CDR3 is TGTGCCAGCAGCCCAGGGGGGGGTGAGCAGCTCTTC. This chain connects TRBV12-3 or TRBV12-4 to TRBJ2-1; D is tentatively TRBD1 or TRBD2 (7 bases each). The length of the CDR3 is 12 residues.